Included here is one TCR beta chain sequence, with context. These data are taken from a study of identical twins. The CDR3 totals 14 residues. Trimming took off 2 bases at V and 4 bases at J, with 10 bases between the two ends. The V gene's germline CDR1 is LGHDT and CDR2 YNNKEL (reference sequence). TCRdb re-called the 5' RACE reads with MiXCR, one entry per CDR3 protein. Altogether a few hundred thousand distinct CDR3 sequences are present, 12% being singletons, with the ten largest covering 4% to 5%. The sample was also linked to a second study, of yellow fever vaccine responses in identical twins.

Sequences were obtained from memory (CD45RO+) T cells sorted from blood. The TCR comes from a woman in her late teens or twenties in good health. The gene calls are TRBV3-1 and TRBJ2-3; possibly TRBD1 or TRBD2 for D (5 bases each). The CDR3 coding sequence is TGTGCCAGCAGCCAACTAGTGGGGGCAGATACGCAGTATTTT. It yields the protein CASSQLVGADTQYF.